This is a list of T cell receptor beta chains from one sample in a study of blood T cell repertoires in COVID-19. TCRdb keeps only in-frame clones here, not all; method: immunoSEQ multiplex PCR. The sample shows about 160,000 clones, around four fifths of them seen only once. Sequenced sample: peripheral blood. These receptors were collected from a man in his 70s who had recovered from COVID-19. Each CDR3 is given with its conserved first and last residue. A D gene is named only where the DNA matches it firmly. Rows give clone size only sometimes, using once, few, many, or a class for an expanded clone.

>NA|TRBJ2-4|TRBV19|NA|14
TGTGCCAGCTCGCAGGGCCCAGCCAAAAACATTCAGTACTTC
CASSQGPAKNIQYF
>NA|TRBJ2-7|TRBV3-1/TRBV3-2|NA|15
TGTGCCAGCAGCCATTTCCCGGGAGCACAGTACGAGCAGTACTTC
CASSHFPGAQYEQYF
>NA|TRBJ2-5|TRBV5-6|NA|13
TGTGCCAGCAGCTTGCCGGGGTTGGAGACCCAGTACTTC
CASSLPGLETQYF
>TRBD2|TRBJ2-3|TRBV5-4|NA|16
TGTGCCAGCAGCTTGTGGGGCGGGAGTACGCCAGATACGCAGTATTTT
CASSLWGGSTPDTQYF
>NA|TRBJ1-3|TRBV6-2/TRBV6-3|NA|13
TGTGCCAGCAGTGGAGTTCCTGGAAACACCATATATTTT
CASSGVPGNTIYF
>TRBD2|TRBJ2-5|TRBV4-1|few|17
TGCGCCAGCAGCCGCAAATGGGAGCGGGAGGGTAAAGAGACCCAGTACTTC
CASSRKWEREGKETQYF
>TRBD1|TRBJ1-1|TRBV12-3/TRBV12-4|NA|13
TGTGCCAGCAATGGACAGGGAACGGCTGAAGCTTTCTTT
CASNGQGTAEAFF
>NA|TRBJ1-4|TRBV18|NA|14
TGTGCCAGCTCACCGGGAGCGACTAATGAAAAACTGTTTTTT
CASSPGATNEKLFF
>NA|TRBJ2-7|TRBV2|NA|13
TGTGCCAGCAGTGGGAGCGCGGTCTACGAGCAGTACTTC
CASSGSAVYEQYF
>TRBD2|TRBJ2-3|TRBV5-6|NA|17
TGTGCCAGCTGCGGACGGATCGCTAGCGGGGGGGGCGATACGCAGTATTTT
CASCGRIASGGGDTQYF
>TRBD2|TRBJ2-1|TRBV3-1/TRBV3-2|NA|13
TGTGCCAGCAGCCCGGGACTAGGAAATGAGCAGTTCTTC
CASSPGLGNEQFF
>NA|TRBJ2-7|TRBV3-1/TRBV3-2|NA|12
TGTGCCAGCAGCCAGAGCTCCTACGAGCAGTACTTC
CASSQSSYEQYF
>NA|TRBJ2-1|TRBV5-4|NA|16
TGTGCCAGCAGCTTGGGCGGACTTCTTTCCTACAATGAGCAGTTCTTC
CASSLGGLLSYNEQFF
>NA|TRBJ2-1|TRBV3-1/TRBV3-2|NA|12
TGTGCCAGCAGCCAAGCCAGAAATGAGCAGTTCTTC
CASSQARNEQFF
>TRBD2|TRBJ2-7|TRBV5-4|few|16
TGTGCCAGCAGCTTCAAGCGGGAGGACCTAGCCTACGAGCAGTACTTC
CASSFKREDLAYEQYF
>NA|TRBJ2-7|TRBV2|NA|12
TGTGCCAGCAGTAGCGCCTCCTACGAGCAGTACTTC
CASSSASYEQYF
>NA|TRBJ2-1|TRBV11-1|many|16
TGTGCCAGCAGCCTTGGTTTGGGAGCCTCCTACAATGAGCAGTTCTTC
CASSLGLGASYNEQFF
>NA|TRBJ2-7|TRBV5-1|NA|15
TGCGCCAGCAGCTTGGGGACAGCGGCCACCTACGAGCAGTACTTC
CASSLGTAATYEQYF
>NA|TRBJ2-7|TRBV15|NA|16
TGTGCCACCAGCCTCGGATCTAGCGAGGGGTACTACGAGCAGTACTTC
CATSLGSSEGYYEQYF
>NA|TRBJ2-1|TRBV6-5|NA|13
TGTGCCAGCAGAGCCGGGAGCTTTAATGAGCAGTTCTTC
CASRAGSFNEQFF
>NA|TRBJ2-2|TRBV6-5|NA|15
TGTGCCAGCACCCATAGGACTCCGCCCCGCGGGGAGCTGTTTTTT
CASTHRTPPRGELFF
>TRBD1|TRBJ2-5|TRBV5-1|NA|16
TGCGCCAGCAGCTGGGCGGGACAGGGGCTTTTGGAGACCCAGTACTTC
CASSWAGQGLLETQYF
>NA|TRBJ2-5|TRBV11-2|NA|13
TGTGCCAGCAGCCCGGAGAGGTCAGAGACCCAGTACTTC
CASSPERSETQYF
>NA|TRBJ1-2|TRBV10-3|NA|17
TGTGCCATCAGTGAGTCGAGCGGAGGCGCGGCTAACTATGGCTACACCTTC
CAISESSGGAANYGYTF
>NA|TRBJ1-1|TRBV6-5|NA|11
TGTGCCAGCAGTATCGGCGGTGAAGCTTTCTTT
CASSIGGEAFF
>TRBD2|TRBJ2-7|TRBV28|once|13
TGTGCCAGCAGTAGCGGGAGCTCCTACGAGCAGTACTTC
CASSSGSSYEQYF
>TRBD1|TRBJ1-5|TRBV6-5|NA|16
TGTGCCAGCAGTTTTACCGGGACAGGGGTCAATCAGCCCCAGCATTTT
CASSFTGTGVNQPQHF
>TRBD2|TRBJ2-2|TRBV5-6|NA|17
TGTGCCAGCAGCTTGGGGGGGACTAGCGGGAGACTCGGGGAGCTGTTTTTT
CASSLGGTSGRLGELFF
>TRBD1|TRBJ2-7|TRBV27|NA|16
TGTGCCAGCGGCCAACGCACCGGGACAGGGCTCGACGAGCAGTACTTC
CASGQRTGTGLDEQYF
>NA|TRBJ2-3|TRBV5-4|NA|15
TGTGCCAGCAGCTTGGTTCGGTCCCCCTCAGATACGCAGTATTTT
CASSLVRSPSDTQYF
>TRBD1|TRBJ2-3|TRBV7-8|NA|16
TGTGCCAGCAGCTTAGTTGGGACAGCAGCCACAGATACGCAGTATTTT
CASSLVGTAATDTQYF
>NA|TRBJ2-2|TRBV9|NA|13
TGTGCCAGCAAAGGGGGGGACACCGGGGAGCTGTTTTTT
CASKGGDTGELFF
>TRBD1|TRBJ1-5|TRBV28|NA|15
TGTGCCAGCAGTTCGGGACAGGGGAATACACAGCCCCAGCATTTT
CASSSGQGNTQPQHF
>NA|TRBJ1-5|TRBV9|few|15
TGTGCCAGCAGCGTATCAGGCGGGGCTTATCAGCCCCAGCATTTT
CASSVSGGAYQPQHF